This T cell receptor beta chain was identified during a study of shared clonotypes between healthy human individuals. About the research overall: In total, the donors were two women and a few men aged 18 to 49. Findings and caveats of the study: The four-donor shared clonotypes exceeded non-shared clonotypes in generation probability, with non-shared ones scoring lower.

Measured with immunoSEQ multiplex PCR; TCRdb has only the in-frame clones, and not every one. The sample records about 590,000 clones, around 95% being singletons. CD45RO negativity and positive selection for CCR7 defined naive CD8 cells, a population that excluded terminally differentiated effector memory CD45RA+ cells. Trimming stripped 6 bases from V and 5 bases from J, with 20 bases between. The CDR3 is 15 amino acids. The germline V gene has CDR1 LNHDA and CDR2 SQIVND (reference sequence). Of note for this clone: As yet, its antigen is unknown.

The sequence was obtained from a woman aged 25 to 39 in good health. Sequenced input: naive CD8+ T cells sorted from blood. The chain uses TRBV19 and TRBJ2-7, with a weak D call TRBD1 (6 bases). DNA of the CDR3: TGTGCCAGTAGCGCCAGCCGGGACACCCGGGACGAGCAGTACTTC. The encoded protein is CASSASRDTRDEQYF.